This TCR beta chain was obtained from a study of cytomegalovirus exposure and HLA in healthy donors. Study-level findings and limits: Reported findings show TCR beta sequences accurately forecast HLA-A and HLA-B alleles in most subjects. Later analysis demonstrated an association between a missense DCLRE1C variant and TCR beta V- and J-gene trimming. For most TCR sequences rarity was the rule, although some public TCRs occurred in many donors.

Everyone who donated was a healthy bone marrow donor. 60 Vbeta and 13 Jbeta primers were used in PCR. The method was immunoSEQ multiplex PCR; TCRdb's version includes in-frame clones alone and lacks a portion of them. The data contain about 99,000 clones, approximately 73% of them singletons. This clone has only a few counts. No antigen is known for it. J lost 2 bases, V lost 6 bases, and 9 bases had no gene match. The V gene's germline CDR1 is MNHEY and CDR2 SVGAGI. This CDR3 is built from 15 residues. The gene calls are TRBV6-5 and TRBJ2-7; 8 bases align to TRBD1. Sequenced material: PBMCs. The clonotype comes from a woman in her late teens or twenties in good health and CMV-seropositive. The CDR3 is CASRKTGTGTYEQYF. Here the CDR3 DNA reads TGTGCCAGCAGGAAAACCGGGACAGGTACCTACGAGCAGTACTTC.